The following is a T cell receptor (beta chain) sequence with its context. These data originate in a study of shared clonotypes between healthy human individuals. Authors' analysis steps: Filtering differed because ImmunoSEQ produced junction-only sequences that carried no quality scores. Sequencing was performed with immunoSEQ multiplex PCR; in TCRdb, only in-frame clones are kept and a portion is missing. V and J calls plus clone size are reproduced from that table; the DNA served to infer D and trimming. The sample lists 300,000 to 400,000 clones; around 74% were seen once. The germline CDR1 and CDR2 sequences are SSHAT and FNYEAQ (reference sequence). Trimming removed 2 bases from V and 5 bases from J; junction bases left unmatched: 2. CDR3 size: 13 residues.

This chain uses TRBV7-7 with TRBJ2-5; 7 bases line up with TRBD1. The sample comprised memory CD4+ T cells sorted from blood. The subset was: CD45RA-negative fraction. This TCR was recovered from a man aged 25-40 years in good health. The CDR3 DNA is TGTGCCAGCAGCTTAAACAGGGGTGAGACCCAGTACTTC. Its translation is CASSLNRGETQYF.